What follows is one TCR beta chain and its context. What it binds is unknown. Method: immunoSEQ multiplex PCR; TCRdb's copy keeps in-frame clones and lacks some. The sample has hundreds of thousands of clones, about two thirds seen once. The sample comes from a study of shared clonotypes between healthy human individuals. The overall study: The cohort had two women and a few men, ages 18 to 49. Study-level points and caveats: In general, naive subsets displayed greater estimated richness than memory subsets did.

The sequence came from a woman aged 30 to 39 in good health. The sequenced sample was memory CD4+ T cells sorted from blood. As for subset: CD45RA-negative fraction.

CDR3 sequence (DNA): TGTGCCAGCAGTGTAGGAAGATATAGCAATCAGCCCCAGCATTTT. It encodes CASSVGRYSNQPQHF. The chain combines TRBV6-1 with TRBJ1-5, with D unresolved. Germline V CDR1 and CDR2: MNHNS, SASEGT. Trimming pared 4 bases from V and 0 bases from J, leaving 10 bases between. The CDR3 contains 15 residues.